These 15 T cell receptor beta chains were sequenced from one sample in a study of post-analysis software for immune sequencing data. Study outcomes and limitations: About five TRBV segments (TRBV5-6, TRBV5-1 and TRBV20-1 among them) occurred more frequently in patients than in controls.

These receptors have no known antigen. Libraries were made from TCR beta cDNA, and they carried unique molecular identifiers. TCRdb fed the PCR reads into MiXCR, producing one record per CDR3 protein. The sample includes approximately 730,000 distinct CDR3 sequences, about 45% of them seen just once. Sample: blood. Receptor source: a girl aged 5 to 17 with multiple sclerosis.

The genes are TRBV6-2 or TRBV6-3 and TRBJ1-4, with D uncertain. Germline loops: CDR1 MNHEY, CDR2 SVGEGT. The CDR3 is made up of 15 amino acids. V lost 6 bases and J 0 bases, leaving 11 bases between the germline ends. The CDR3 reads CASSWNTATNEKLFF. For the CDR3, the DNA is TGTGCCAGCAGCTGGAACACTGCAACTAATGAAAAACTGTTTTTT.

A note on this clonotype: This may arise from a read error, as a much more abundant clone is one base away. J is TRBJ2-1 and V is TRBV20-1; 13 bases line up with TRBD2. Germline trimming cut 1 base from V and 6 bases from J; bases unmatched to any gene: 6. There are 16 residues in the CDR3. The V gene's germline CDR1 is DFQATT and CDR2 SNEGSKA (reference sequence). DNA of the CDR3: TGCAGTGCTAGAGCTACTAGCGGGAGGGCCGGCAATGAGCAGTTCTTC. It is translated as CSARATSGRAGNEQFF.

The genes are TRBV9 and TRBJ2-3; 9 bases match TRBD2. Germline-derived CDR1 and CDR2 are SGDLS and YYNGEE. The CDR3 covers 15 residues. The V segment lost 1 base and the J segment 2 bases; nucleotides outside the gene matches: 2. CDR3 loop: CASSVLAGNTDTQYF. Written as DNA, the CDR3 is TGTGCCAGCAGCGTACTAGCGGGGAACACAGATACGCAGTATTTT. The variable domain in full, completed from reference TRBV9 and TRBJ2-3, reads DSGVTQTPKHLITATGQRVTLRCSPRSGDLSVYWYQQSLDQGLQFLIQYYNGEERAKGNILERFSAQQFPDLHSELNLSSLELGDSALYFCASSVLAGNTDTQYFGPGTRLTVL.

The V gene is TRBV5-1, the J gene TRBJ2-7; perhaps TRBD2 as D (5 bases). The CDR3 has 15 amino acids. Looked up from germline, CDR1 is SGHRS and CDR2 is YFSETQ. V was trimmed by 2 bases and J by 0 bases, leaving 12 bases between them. The chain's CDR3 is CASSFGGSSSYEQYF. For the CDR3, the DNA is TGCGCCAGCAGCTTCGGAGGCTCGAGCTCCTACGAGCAGTACTTC.

The gene calls are TRBV7-9 and TRBJ2-1, with D possibly matching TRBD1 (6 bases). From germline, CDR1 is SEHNR and CDR2 FQNEAQ (reference sequence). The CDR3 consists of 17 residues. The V and J ends lost 4 bases and 1 base respectively, with 17 bases between them. The CDR3: CASSSPDRKASYNEQFF. Written as DNA, the CDR3 is TGTGCCAGCAGCTCTCCTGACAGGAAAGCTTCCTACAATGAGCAGTTCTTC. The whole variable domain, remainder taken from reference TRBV7-9 and TRBJ2-1, is DTGVSQNPRHKITKRGQNVTFRCDPISEHNRLYWYRQTLGQGPEFLTYFQNEAQLEKSRLLSDRFSAERPKGSFSTLEIQRTEQGDSAMYLCASSSPDRKASYNEQFFGPGTRLTVL.

The count of this clonotype is one. Here the CDR3 DNA reads TGCGCCAGCAGCTTGGAACCTGTGACTAGCGGGAGGGCCGGGGAGACCCAGTACTTC. Amino acid sequence: CASSLEPVTSGRAGETQYF. J is TRBJ2-5 and V is TRBV5-1, with TRBD2 identical over 14 bases. The V segment lost 0 bases and the J segment 5 bases; nucleotides outside the gene matches: 12. Germline loops: CDR1 SGHRS, CDR2 YFSETQ. CDR3 length: 19 residues.

The count of this clonotype is one. Here the CDR3 reads CASSYLTGRVDQPQHF. CDR3 coding DNA: TGTGCCAGCAGTTACCTGACGGGTCGGGTGGATCAGCCCCAGCATTTT. This rearrangement joins TRBV6-2 or TRBV6-3 to TRBJ1-5; the D is unclear. V was cut by 2 bases and J by 5 bases, with 16 bases left in between. The CDR3 extends over 16 amino acids. CDR1 and CDR2 (germline): MNHEY, SVGEGT.

As DNA, the CDR3 is TGCGCCAGCAGCCCCGGACAGGGGCATTCACCCCTCCACTTT. Protein: CASSPGQGHSPLHF. The gene calls are TRBV5-1 and TRBJ1-6, with 9 nucleotides matching TRBD1. CDR3 length: 14 amino acids. J lost 8 bases, V lost 4 bases, and 4 bases had no gene match. Germline V gene lookup returns CDR1 SGHRS and CDR2 YFSETQ.

This clonotype was found a few times. The rearrangement links TRBV24-1 to TRBJ2-1, with no clear D. The CDR3 contains 16 residues. Per the germline V gene, CDR1 is KGHDR and CDR2 is SFDVKD. Deletions cut 0 bases from V and 6 bases from J, with 14 bases between. CDR3 in DNA: TGTGCCACCAGTGATTTGGGGCAGGCTGCCGGCAATGAGCAGTTCTTC. Translated, it gives CATSDLGQAAGNEQFF.

This sequence joins TRBV12-3 or TRBV12-4 and TRBJ2-3; no clear D. The V and J ends lost 7 bases and 7 bases respectively, with 15 bases between them. CDR3 length: 13 residues. In nucleotides, the CDR3 is TGTGCCAGCACTCCTGACGGCCTCCATACGCAGTATTTT. Translating gives CASTPDGLHTQYF.

This clonotype was picked up one time. One junction end does not reproduce the germline sequence, and a read error may be involved. The J gene is TRBJ1-1, the V gene TRBV13; tentatively, D is TRBD1 (5 bases). Per germline, CDR1 PRHDT and CDR2 FYEKMQ (reference sequence). The CDR3 totals 12 residues. The CDR3 loop reads CASSRRDGEVFF. CDR3 DNA: TGTGCCAGCAGCCGCCGGGACGGTGAAGTTTTCTTT.

The chain joins TRBV20-1 to TRBJ2-7; no definite D call. This CDR3 spans 12 amino acids. The germline V and J ends were trimmed by 4 bases and 7 bases, with 14 bases remaining between them. Germline V gene sequence: CDR1 DFQATT, CDR2 SNEGSKA (reference sequence). CDR3 in amino acids: CSAIGRYNEQYF. In DNA, the CDR3 is TGCAGTGCTATTGGACGTTACAATGAGCAGTACTTC.

The chain carries TRBV5-1 and TRBJ1-2; the D gene is possibly TRBD1 (5 bases). This CDR3 has 12 residues. In germline, CDR1 is SGHRS, CDR2 YFSETQ. V was pared by 4 bases and J by 8 bases, with 12 bases between. The CDR3 is CASSPQGLGYTF. The DNA of the CDR3 is TGCGCCAGCAGCCCCCAGGGTCTAGGCTACACCTTC.

The chain combines TRBV5-6 with TRBJ2-4; 10 bases fit TRBD1. The better agreement between TRBJ2-7 and the DNA end casts doubt on the J call. The germline V gene has CDR1 SGHDT and CDR2 YYEEEE. The CDR3 sequence is 18 residues long. CDR3 DNA sequence: TGTGCCAGCAGCTTGGGACAGGGGGCTCCCCCCCGCTTCTACGAGCAGTACTTC. Translating it yields CASSLGQGAPPRFYEQYF.

The chain joins TRBV24-1 to TRBJ2-1; D is uncertain. Trimming cost V 3 bases and J 0 bases, with 11 bases left between them. CDR1 is KGHDR, CDR2 SFDVKD, per germline. This CDR3 contains 16 residues. The CDR3 nucleotides read TGTGCCACCAGTGATACTGGAAAAAGCTCCTACAATGAGCAGTTCTTC. Residues: CATSDTGKSSYNEQFF.